The T cell receptor (beta chain) described here comes from a study of tumor-infiltrating lymphocytes in primary liver carcinoma. The overall study: Those enrolled were patients of both sexes, who were aged 30 to 69 years. Study findings and constraints: A significantly higher top-250-clone fraction was found in tumors than in blood (p = 0.039).

CDR1 is SQVTM, CDR2 ANQGSEA, per germline. CDR3 length: 14 residues. Trimming left V 6 bases short and J 2 bases short, with 17 bases between. DNA and RNA were both co-extracted from roughly 18-30 mg of bulk tissue that had not been sorted. Chronic HBV infection was present, with no prior treatment. A note on this clonotype: Its specificity is not known.

Constant-region priming of around 490 ng total RNA yielded TCR beta cDNA. Slightly modified ARM-PCR, run as three nested multiplex PCR rounds, produced the TCR beta libraries. A C-beta reverse primer was combined with TRBV1-TRBV30 forward primers in the first two PCR rounds, and each round had 10 cycles. TCRdb ran MiXCR on the multiplex PCR reads and lists one entry per CDR3 protein. The sample yields just under 55,000 distinct CDR3 sequences, over 65% seen once. The TCR originated in a man aged 40-49 years with primary liver carcinoma and hepatitis B virus infection. The chain is built from TRBV29-1 and TRBJ2-7; D gene ambiguous. Sequenced material: liver tumor tissue from sampling region 2. As for subset: tumor region T2, inferior pole. The DNA for the CDR3 is TGCAGCGTAGCCAGACATGAGGCAACCTACGAGCAGTACTTC. As protein: CSVARHEATYEQYF.